These T cell receptor beta chains were read from a single sample in a study of blood T cell repertoires in COVID-19. Sequencing used immunoSEQ multiplex PCR; TCRdb keeps in-frame clones, though not all of them. The sample lists a few hundred thousand clones, around 88% seen once, with over 9.5% in the top ten. Sequences were obtained from peripheral blood. Source of these receptors: a woman aged 45-65 years with COVID-19, enrolled during active disease. Each CDR3 is given with its conserved first and last residue. The D gene is left open where the match is weak. The size of a clone is reported for some rows only, either as once, few or many, or as a class for expanded clones.

clone size,J gene,V gene,D gene,CDR3 protein,CDR3 DNA
-,TRBJ2-3,TRBV5-1,TRBD2,CASSVLSGGATDTQYF,TGCGCCAGCAGCGTACTTAGCGGGGGGGCCACAGATACGCAGTATTTT
once,TRBJ1-4,TRBV28,-,CASSSLTTNEKLFF,TGTGCCAGCAGTTCACTAACAACTAATGAAAAACTGTTTTTT
-,TRBJ2-7,TRBV5-1,TRBD1,CASSLGTGPYEQYF,TGCGCCAGCAGCCTCGGGACAGGGCCCTACGAGCAGTACTTC
-,TRBJ1-1,TRBV6-5,-,CASSYSSRLLNTEAFF,TGTGCCAGCAGTTACTCGAGTCGCCTGTTGAACACTGAAGCTTTCTTT
-,TRBJ2-5,TRBV7-9,TRBD1,CATKTLDREETQYF,TGTGCCACTAAAACCCTTGACAGGGAAGAGACCCAGTACTTC
-,TRBJ1-3,TRBV19,TRBD1,CASSPGTAGNTIYF,TGTGCCAGTTCGCCCGGGACAGCTGGAAACACCATATATTTT
-,TRBJ2-1,TRBV12-3/TRBV12-4,-,CASSFWGDNEQFF,TGTGCCAGCAGCTTCTGGGGGGACAATGAGCAGTTCTTC
-,TRBJ2-3,TRBV7-3,TRBD2,CASSLTVGAASGGLNTDTQYF,TGTGCCAGCAGCTTAACTGTCGGTGCGGCTAGCGGGGGGTTAAACACAGATACGCAGTATTTT
-,TRBJ1-1,TRBV11-1,-,CASSFRNWNTEAFF,TGTGCCAGCAGCTTCCGCAACTGGAACACTGAAGCTTTCTTT
-,TRBJ2-3,TRBV30,-,CAWSVPGDTQYF,TGTGCCTGGAGTGTACCGGGGGATACGCAGTATTTT
-,TRBJ2-4,TRBV5-1,TRBD1,CASSYTTGMDIQYF,TGCGCCAGCAGTTATACGACAGGGATGGACATTCAGTACTTC
-,TRBJ1-3,TRBV7-2,-,CASSSDLGSGNTIYF,TGTGCCAGCAGCTCAGACTTAGGTTCTGGAAACACCATATATTTT
few,TRBJ1-1,TRBV28,TRBD1,CASRVGQLNTEAFF,TGTGCCAGCAGGGTGGGACAGCTGAACACTGAAGCTTTCTTT
-,TRBJ2-2,TRBV18,-,CASSNRTWNTGELFF,TGTGCCAGCTCAAATCGGACATGGAACACCGGGGAGCTGTTTTTT
-,TRBJ2-3,TRBV2,-,CASRDYPDTQYF,TGTGCCAGCAGGGACTACCCAGATACGCAGTATTTT
-,TRBJ1-6,TRBV30,TRBD1,CACRRDRGNSPLHF,TGTGCCTGCCGCCGGGACAGGGGGAATTCACCCCTCCACTTT
once,TRBJ1-1,TRBV19,TRBD1,CASSGQGQGRAFF,TGTGCCAGTAGTGGACAAGGACAGGGTAGAGCTTTCTTT
-,TRBJ2-7,TRBV10-3,TRBD2,CAISERGGSYEQYF,TGTGCCATCAGTGAGCGGGGGGGATCCTACGAGCAGTACTTC
-,TRBJ1-1,TRBV2,TRBD1,CASIGAEPGQTMNTEAFF,TGTGCCAGCATAGGGGCCGAACCGGGACAGACAATGAACACTGAAGCTTTCTTT
-,TRBJ1-1,TRBV4-1,TRBD1,CASSFRSDRATEAFF,TGCGCCAGCAGCTTCCGGTCGGACAGGGCCACTGAAGCTTTCTTT
-,TRBJ2-4,TRBV24-1,-,CATSETTPMGQNIQYF,TGTGCCACCAGTGAGACGACCCCGATGGGGCAAAACATTCAGTACTTC
-,TRBJ2-1,TRBV15,TRBD2,CATSPRPGLAGAPSSYNEQFF,TGTGCCACCAGCCCCCGACCGGGACTAGCGGGGGCCCCTAGCTCCTACAATGAGCAGTTCTTC
-,TRBJ2-3,TRBV18,-,CASSPSTPGGDTQYF,TGTGCCAGCTCACCATCGACCCCCGGGGGAGATACGCAGTATTTT
-,TRBJ1-4,TRBV19,-,CASSMGGEKLFF,TGTGCCAGTAGTATGGGGGGTGAAAAACTGTTTTTT
-,TRBJ2-1,TRBV6-5,-,CASTHSRGYNEQFF,TGTGCCAGCACTCACAGCCGGGGATACAATGAGCAGTTCTTC
-,TRBJ2-2,TRBV5-1,TRBD1,CASRGQGATGELFF,TGCGCCAGCAGAGGACAGGGGGCGACCGGGGAGCTGTTTTTT
-,TRBJ1-6,TRBV23-1,-,CASSQSRGRYNSPLHF,TGCGCCAGCAGTCAATCTCGGGGGAGATATAATTCACCCCTCCACTTT
once,TRBJ1-1,TRBV4-1,-,CASSQHWAPEAFF,TGCGCCAGCAGCCAACATTGGGCGCCTGAAGCTTTCTTT
-,TRBJ1-1,TRBV3-1/TRBV3-2,TRBD1,CASSSRAGGEAFF,TGTGCCAGCAGCTCTAGGGCAGGGGGTGAAGCTTTCTTT